Shown below are 17 T cell receptor beta chains from a single sample sequenced in a study of cytomegalovirus exposure and HLA in healthy donors. Primers: 60 Vbeta forward and 13 Jbeta reverse. Sequencing was performed with immunoSEQ multiplex PCR; in TCRdb, only in-frame clones are kept and a portion is missing. The sample has around 92,000 clones, roughly 82% seen once. The sample was PBMCs. Receptors originate from a human donor in good health.

The V gene is TRBV19, the J gene TRBJ2-2; 8 bases line up with TRBD1. Germline CDR1 is LNHDA and CDR2 is SQIVND (reference sequence). J was trimmed by 9 bases and V by 6 bases; bases with no gene match: 9. This CDR3 contains 14 residues. CDR3 amino acids: CASRATGVQWELFF. The CDR3 bases are TGTGCCAGTAGGGCGACAGGGGTTCAATGGGAGCTGTTTTTT.

V is TRBV7-2 and J is TRBJ1-5, with a tentative D call TRBD1 (6 bases). CDR3 length equals 15 residues. Germline V CDR1 and CDR2: SGHTA, FQGNSA. Between the trimmed V and J ends, which lost 5 bases and 5 bases, there was a span of 16 bases. The CDR3 protein is CASSPDTGSYQPQHF. Written as DNA, the CDR3 is TGTGCCAGCAGCCCAGATACAGGGTCCTATCAGCCCCAGCATTTT.

This chain joins TRBV5-1 and TRBJ2-3, with 11 nucleotides matching TRBD1. Unmatched junction bases numbered 4, after V lost 0 bases and J lost 4 bases. Germline V lookup: CDR1 SGHRS, CDR2 YFSETQ. The CDR3 spans 16 residues. CDR3 region: CASSLDGTGGADTQYF. The CDR3 DNA reads TGCGCCAGCAGCTTGGATGGGACAGGGGGGGCAGATACGCAGTATTTT. The variable domain in full, completed from reference TRBV5-1 and TRBJ2-3, reads KAGVTQTPRYLIKTRGQQVTLSCSPISGHRSVSWYQQTPGQGLQFLFEYFSETQRNKGNFPGRFSGRQFSNSRSEMNVSTLELGDSALYLCASSLDGTGGADTQYFGPGTRLTVL.

The chain is built from TRBV5-1 and TRBJ1-2; 7 bases line up with TRBD1. V lost 1 base, J lost 7 bases, and 7 bases stayed unmatched. This CDR3 is 14 amino acids long. In germline, CDR1 is SGHRS, CDR2 YFSETQ. CDR3 DNA: TGCGCCAGCAGCTTGAGTACAGGGGTGCGTGGCTACACCTTC. Translating it yields CASSLSTGVRGYTF.

The chain combines TRBV18 with TRBJ2-7, with 7 bases lining up with TRBD1. The V and J ends lost 2 bases and 1 base, in that order; junction bases with no gene match: 8. The CDR3 loop spans 16 amino acids. Germline CDR1 reads KGHSH; CDR2 reads LQKENI. CDR3 in DNA: TGTGCCAGCTCACCAAAAACAGGGGATGGTTCCTACGAGCAGTACTTC. Its protein is CASSPKTGDGSYEQYF. Full variable domain (outside the CDR3, taken from reference TRBV18 and TRBJ2-7): NAGVMQNPRHLVRRRGQEARLRCSPMKGHSHVYWYRQLPEEGLKFMVYLQKENIIDESGMPKERFSAEFPKEGPSILRIQQVVRGDSAAYFCASSPKTGDGSYEQYFGPGTRLTVT.

This sequence joins TRBV2 and TRBJ1-2; D perhaps matches TRBD1 (5 bases). V shed 3 bases and J shed 3 bases, with 14 bases lying between them. The V gene's germline CDR1 is SNHLY and CDR2 FYNNEI. The CDR3 is 15 residues long. The chain's CDR3 is CASSEEGLRDYGYTF. As DNA, the CDR3 is TGTGCCAGCAGTGAGGAGGGGCTCCGGGACTATGGCTACACCTTC.

The chain links TRBV6-6 to TRBJ1-5; D gene unclear. The germline V and J ends were trimmed by 5 bases and 1 base, with 9 bases remaining between them. The CDR3 consists of 14 residues. Looked up from germline, CDR1 is MNHNY and CDR2 is SVGAGI (reference sequence). DNA of the CDR3: TGTGCCAGCAGTAACCTAATGAGCAATCAGCCCCAGCATTTT. Encoded protein: CASSNLMSNQPQHF.

The chain combines TRBV5-5 with TRBJ2-3; maybe TRBD1 (5 bases). In germline, CDR1 is SGHKS, CDR2 YYEKEE (reference sequence). V was trimmed by 0 bases and J by 2 bases, leaving 7 bases between them. This CDR3 comprises 14 residues. CDR3 DNA: TGTGCCAGCAGCTTGGAGGGGAACACAGATACGCAGTATTTT. Translated: CASSLEGNTDTQYF.

The chain has TRBV11-2 and TRBJ2-7; D uncertain. The CDR3 spans 13 residues. Per the germline V gene, CDR1 is SGHAT and CDR2 is FQNNGV. V shed 4 bases and J shed 5 bases, with 12 bases lying between them. Here the CDR3 reads CASSSNSANEQYF. CDR3 nucleotide sequence: TGTGCCAGCAGCTCTAACAGTGCCAACGAGCAGTACTTC.

The J gene is TRBJ1-1, the V gene TRBV13; 7 nucleotides match TRBD1. Germline CDR1 PRHDT, CDR2 FYEKMQ (reference sequence). The CDR3 is 15 amino acids. The junction had 6 bases not matched to a gene; V was cut back by 5 bases and J by 0 bases. CDR3 protein: CASSHRTGMNTEAFF. Here the CDR3 DNA reads TGTGCCAGCAGCCATCGGACAGGAATGAACACTGAAGCTTTCTTT.

CDR3 sequence: CASRPRLAGGPGMADTQYF. In nucleotides, the CDR3 is TGTGCCAGCAGACCTAGACTAGCGGGGGGACCGGGGATGGCAGATACGCAGTATTTT. This sequence joins TRBV2 and TRBJ2-3; the match to TRBD2 covers 13 bases. CDR3 length: 19 residues. Germline CDR1 SNHLY, CDR2 FYNNEI. Trimming at V came to 6 bases and at J to 4 bases, leaving 16 bases not matched to a gene.

The V and J genes are TRBV9 and TRBJ2-3; 10 bases line up with TRBD2. Losses at the gene ends were 7 bases for V and 2 bases for J; bases not matched to a gene: 4. The CDR3 covers 14 residues. In germline, CDR1 is SGDLS, CDR2 YYNGEE. The CDR3 DNA reads as TGTGCCAGCTCTAGCGGGAGTGCCACAGATACGCAGTATTTT. This translates into CASSSGSATDTQYF. The full variable domain, with the rest looked up from reference TRBV9 and TRBJ2-3, is DSGVTQTPKHLITATGQRVTLRCSPRSGDLSVYWYQQSLDQGLQFLIQYYNGEERAKGNILERFSAQQFPDLHSELNLSSLELGDSALYFCASSSGSATDTQYFGPGTRLTVL.

The genes are TRBV10-1 and TRBJ2-2; weak D call: TRBD1 (6 bases). This CDR3 has 15 amino acids. CDR1 is WNHNN and CDR2 is SYGVQD in the germline V gene (reference sequence). Deletions cut 3 bases from V and 0 bases from J, with 8 bases between. The CDR3 bases are TGCGCCAGCAGTGATGGGACAACGAACACCGGGGAGCTGTTTTTT. As protein: CASSDGTTNTGELFF.

This chain uses TRBV5-1 with TRBJ2-2; D call uncertain. V lost 1 base and J 4 bases, leaving 5 bases between the germline ends. Germline V CDR1 and CDR2: SGHRS, YFSETQ. The CDR3 runs 13 residues. DNA for the CDR3: TGCGCCAGCAGCTTGTTGGCCACCGGGGAGCTGTTTTTT. It yields the protein CASSLLATGELFF.

The chain links TRBV5-1 to TRBJ1-2, with TRBD1 matching 8 bases. The germline gives CDR1 SGHRS, CDR2 YFSETQ. The CDR3 contains 13 residues. J lost 8 bases, V lost 3 bases, and 6 bases had no gene match. CDR3 residues: CASSSDRVEGYTF. CDR3 nucleotides: TGCGCCAGCAGCTCGGACAGGGTTGAGGGCTACACCTTC.

The gene calls are TRBV29-1 and TRBJ1-1; D unclear. The CDR3 contains 11 residues. Germline assignment: CDR1 SQVTM and CDR2 ANQGSEA. V was pared by 4 bases and J by 1 base, with 4 bases between. The CDR3 protein is CSVGRNTEAFF. For the CDR3, the DNA is TGCAGCGTTGGGAGGAACACTGAAGCTTTCTTT.

About this clone: Other DNA variants within this sample encode the same CDR3. The V gene is TRBV4-1, the J gene TRBJ2-5, with TRBD2 matching 14 bases. Per germline, CDR1 MGHRA and CDR2 YSYEKL. V was pared by 3 bases and J by 3 bases, with 0 bases of the junction left unmatched. The CDR3 is made up of 15 amino acids. The CDR3 sequence: CASSQGLAGEETQYF. CDR3 DNA: TGCGCCAGCAGCCAGGGACTAGCGGGGGAAGAGACCCAGTACTTC.